This is a list of T cell receptor beta chains from one sample in a study of blood T cell repertoires in COVID-19. Here immunoSEQ multiplex PCR was the method, and the copy in TCRdb shows in-frame clones only, minus some. The table lists about 34,000 clones, around 73% of them singletons. The sequenced sample consisted of peripheral blood. These receptors were collected from an older woman with acute or convalescent COVID-19. CDR3s include the opening cysteine and the closing phenylalanine or tryptophan. Each record gives: V gene, J gene, clone size, D gene, CDR3 protein, CDR3 DNA. A D gene is named only where the DNA matches it firmly. Clone size is not always given. Where it is, it says once, few, many or a class for expanded clones.

TRBV14	TRBJ2-5	.	TRBD1	CASSQETGGRTQYF	TGTGCCAGCAGCCAAGAGACAGGGGGCCGGACCCAGTACTTC
TRBV6-1	TRBJ1-1	.	TRBD1	CASSEGTGVYTEAFF	TGTGCCAGCAGTGAAGGGACAGGGGTATACACTGAAGCTTTCTTT
TRBV10-3	TRBJ1-4	.	.	CAISDSGTTTNEKLFF	TGTGCCATCAGTGACTCCGGGACAACAACTAATGAAAAACTGTTTTTT
TRBV2	TRBJ1-3	.	.	CARQGNGNTIYF	TGTGCCAGACAGGGTAATGGAAACACCATATATTTT
TRBV13	TRBJ1-6	.	.	CASSSTGSSNSPLHF	TGTGCCAGCAGCTCCACAGGGTCCTCTAATTCACCCCTCCACTTT
TRBV25-1	TRBJ1-3	once	.	CASSDSSGNTIYF	TGTGCCAGCAGTGACAGCTCTGGAAACACCATATATTTT
TRBV27	TRBJ2-7	.	TRBD2	CASSLSGLAGGSSYEQYF	TGTGCCAGCAGTTTATCGGGACTAGCGGGGGGAAGCTCCTACGAGCAGTACTTC
TRBV30	TRBJ2-1	.	TRBD2	CAWQLAGGTHEQFF	TGTGCCTGGCAACTAGCGGGGGGAACGCATGAGCAGTTCTTC
TRBV6-2/TRBV6-3	TRBJ2-3	.	.	CASSPRDTQYF	TGTGCCAGCAGCCCCCGGGATACGCAGTATTTT
TRBV6-5	TRBJ2-1	.	.	CASSYSGGGIYNEQFF	TGTGCCAGCAGTTACTCAGGTGGAGGGATCTACAATGAGCAGTTCTTC
TRBV28	TRBJ2-4	.	TRBD1	CASSSPGQQNIQYF	TGTGCCAGCAGTTCGCCGGGACAGCAAAACATTCAGTACTTC
TRBV29-1	TRBJ1-5	.	.	CSVLLEKNQPQHF	TGCAGCGTTCTACTCGAGAAGAATCAGCCCCAGCATTTT
TRBV5-4	TRBJ2-3	.	TRBD2	CASSLWRLAGTDTQYF	TGTGCCAGCAGCTTGTGGAGACTAGCGGGCACAGATACGCAGTATTTT
TRBV12-3/TRBV12-4	TRBJ1-2	.	.	CASSFKGNYGYTF	TGTGCCAGCAGTTTTAAGGGGAACTATGGCTACACCTTC
TRBV6-5	TRBJ1-5	.	TRBD1	CASRSSGGNQPQHF	TGTGCCAGCAGATCTTCAGGGGGAAATCAGCCCCAGCATTTT
TRBV6-1	TRBJ2-7	.	TRBD1	CASSGPGTGVTYEQYF	TGTGCCAGCAGTGGCCCGGGGACAGGGGTGACCTACGAGCAGTACTTC
TRBV7-9	TRBJ1-2	.	.	CASGTDTF	TGTGCCAGTGGTACAGACACCTTC
TRBV29-1	TRBJ1-2	.	.	CSVGQLDYGYTF	TGCAGCGTTGGACAGCTAGACTATGGCTACACCTTC
TRBV28	TRBJ2-7	.	.	CASSLGQGGYYEQYF	TGTGCCAGCAGTTTGGGTCAGGGAGGCTACTACGAGCAGTACTTC
TRBV6-5	TRBJ1-2	.	.	CASSYSRIRGYTF	TGTGCCAGCAGTTACTCGCGGATTAGAGGCTACACCTTC
TRBV10-2	TRBJ1-6	.	TRBD1	CASRGTGGNNSPLHF	TGCGCCAGCAGGGGGACAGGGGGTAATAATTCACCCCTCCACTTT
TRBV27	TRBJ2-3	.	TRBD1	CASSSRQGWADTQYF	TGTGCCAGCAGTTCTCGACAGGGTTGGGCAGATACGCAGTATTTT
TRBV5-1	TRBJ2-1	.	TRBD2	CASSLSGGQDEQFF	TGCGCCAGCAGCTTGAGCGGGGGGCAGGATGAGCAGTTCTTC
TRBV7-3	TRBJ1-3	.	TRBD1	CASSPGQASSGNTIYF	TGTGCCAGCAGCCCGGGACAGGCAAGCTCTGGAAACACCATATATTTT
TRBV11-2	TRBJ2-5	.	.	CASSLAYGTPVETQYF	TGTGCCAGCAGCTTGGCTTATGGGACTCCGGTAGAGACCCAGTACTTC
TRBV11-3	TRBJ2-3	.	.	CASSGGGRSTDTQYF	TGTGCCAGCAGCGGCGGGGGCCGAAGCACAGATACGCAGTATTTT
TRBV7-2	TRBJ2-3	.	TRBD2	CASSLGLDSGGPSTDTQYF	TGTGCCAGCAGCCTCGGTCTAGATAGCGGGGGCCCCAGCACAGATACGCAGTATTTT
TRBV4-2	TRBJ2-7	.	TRBD1	CASSQALGTGNYEQYF	TGTGCCAGTAGCCAAGCGTTGGGGACAGGGAACTACGAGCAGTACTTC
TRBV27	TRBJ2-7	few	.	CASSRAIGDSYEQYF	TGTGCCAGCAGCCGCGCGATAGGGGACTCCTACGAGCAGTACTTC
TRBV12-3/TRBV12-4	TRBJ1-1	.	.	CASSSTANTEAFF	TGTGCCAGCAGTTCAACAGCGAACACTGAAGCTTTCTTT
TRBV5-6	TRBJ2-7	.	TRBD1	CASSGGTGGFHEQYF	TGTGCCAGCAGCGGTGGGACAGGGGGCTTCCACGAGCAGTACTTC
TRBV7-7	TRBJ2-3	.	TRBD1	CASSPGTGTDTQYF	TGTGCCAGCAGCCCAGGGACAGGCACAGATACGCAGTATTTT
TRBV10-3	TRBJ1-4	.	TRBD1	CAISEGGGTEEKLFF	TGTGCCATCAGTGAGGGGGGTGGGACAGAGGAAAAACTGTTTTTT
TRBV18	TRBJ2-3	.	TRBD2	CASSPLSSGGTDTQYF	TGTGCCAGCTCACCCCTTTCTAGCGGGGGAACAGATACGCAGTATTTT
TRBV5-1	TRBJ1-1	.	.	CASSLASRKESAFF	TGCGCCAGCAGCTTGGCCAGTAGAAAGGAGTCAGCTTTCTTT
TRBV2	TRBJ1-1	.	.	CASSGFEMRDGAFF	TGTGCCAGCAGTGGCTTTGAGATGCGGGATGGGGCTTTCTTT
TRBV5-1	TRBJ2-1	.	TRBD2	CASSLSGGTDNEQFF	TGCGCCAGCAGCTTGTCGGGGGGGACCGACAATGAGCAGTTCTTC
TRBV6-5	TRBJ1-2	.	.	CASRESGTNYGYTF	TGTGCCAGCAGGGAGTCAGGGACTAACTATGGCTACACCTTC
TRBV5-6	TRBJ2-7	.	.	CASSSFYEQYF	TGTGCCAGCAGCTCCTTCTACGAGCAGTACTTC
TRBV23-1	TRBJ1-1	.	TRBD1	CASSRIQGENTEAFF	TGCGCCAGCAGTCGCATCCAGGGGGAGAACACTGAAGCTTTCTTT
TRBV10-3	TRBJ1-2	once	TRBD1	CAISDDRAANYGYTF	TGTGCCATCAGTGATGACAGGGCAGCCAACTATGGCTACACCTTC
TRBV29-1	TRBJ2-7	.	.	CSVEDVGADEQYF	TGCAGCGTTGAAGACGTGGGGGCCGACGAGCAGTACTTC
TRBV28	TRBJ2-7	.	TRBD2	CASSFLRGGSYEQYF	TGTGCCAGCAGTTTTCTCCGCGGGGGTTCCTACGAGCAGTACTTC
TRBV2	TRBJ1-2	.	TRBD1	CASRFQGAYGYTF	TGTGCCAGCAGGTTTCAGGGGGCATATGGCTACACCTTC
TRBV11-3	TRBJ2-5	.	TRBD2	CASSLLSTSGGLREETQYF	TGTGCCAGCAGCTTACTGTCGACTAGCGGGGGGCTACGGGAAGAGACCCAGTACTTC
TRBV6-4	TRBJ1-1	.	TRBD1	CASSLDRDTEAFF	TGTGCCAGCAGTCTGGACAGGGACACTGAAGCTTTCTTT
TRBV5-1	TRBJ2-1	.	.	CASSRGGGDNEQFF	TGCGCCAGCAGCCGCGGAGGCGGGGACAATGAGCAGTTCTTC
TRBV15	TRBJ1-1	.	.	CATSWRLGNTEAFF	TGTGCCACCAGCTGGAGGCTGGGGAACACTGAAGCTTTCTTT
TRBV30	TRBJ2-1	.	.	CAWSVGGSGSYNEQFF	TGTGCCTGGAGTGTAGGAGGCTCCGGCTCCTACAATGAGCAGTTCTTC
TRBV9	TRBJ2-1	few	.	CASSVDGGSYNEQFF	TGTGCCAGCAGCGTAGATGGGGGGAGCTACAATGAGCAGTTCTTC
TRBV5-6	TRBJ2-2	.	.	CASGRGNGELFF	TGTGCCAGCGGCAGGGGTAACGGGGAGCTGTTTTTT
TRBV24-1	TRBJ1-4	.	TRBD1	CATSDPDREAGNEKLFF	TGTGCCACCAGTGACCCGGACAGGGAAGCGGGGAATGAAAAACTGTTTTTT
TRBV28	TRBJ2-7	medium-sized	TRBD1	CASISDRRDSFYEQYF	TGTGCCAGCATTTCCGACCGCCGGGACAGCTTCTACGAGCAGTACTTC